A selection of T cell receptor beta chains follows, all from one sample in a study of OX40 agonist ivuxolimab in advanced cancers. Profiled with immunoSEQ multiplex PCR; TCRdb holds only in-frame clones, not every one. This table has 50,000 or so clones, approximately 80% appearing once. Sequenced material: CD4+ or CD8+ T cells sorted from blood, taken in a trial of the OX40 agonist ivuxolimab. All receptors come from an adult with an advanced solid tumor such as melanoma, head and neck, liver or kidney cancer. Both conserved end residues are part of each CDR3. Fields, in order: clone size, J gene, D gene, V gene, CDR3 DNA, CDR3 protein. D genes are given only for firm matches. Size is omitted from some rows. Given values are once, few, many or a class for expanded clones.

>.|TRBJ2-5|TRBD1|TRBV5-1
TGCGCCAGCAGTTATACCGGGACAGCGCAAGAGACCCAGTACTTC
CASSYTGTAQETQYF
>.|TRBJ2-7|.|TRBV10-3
TGTGCCATCAGCCCGACTAGTTCCTACGAGCAGTACTTC
CAISPTSSYEQYF
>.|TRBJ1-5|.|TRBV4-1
TGCGCCAGCAGCCATCTGAGGGATAGTCAGCCCCAGCATTTT
CASSHLRDSQPQHF
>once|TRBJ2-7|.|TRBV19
TGTGCCAGTAGTATTGGGTATGGACTCGAGCAGTACTTC
CASSIGYGLEQYF
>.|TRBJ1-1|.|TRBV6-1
TGTGCCAGCAGGATGGGACGGACGGGGAACACTGAAGCTTTCTTT
CASRMGRTGNTEAFF
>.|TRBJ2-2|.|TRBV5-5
TGTGCCAGCAGCTTTGGGGACACTCGCCGGGAGCTGTTTTTT
CASSFGDTRRELFF
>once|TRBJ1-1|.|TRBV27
TGTGCCAGCAGTCCCAGACAGGAGAACACTGAAGCTTTCTTT
CASSPRQENTEAFF
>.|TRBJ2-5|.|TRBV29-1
TGCAGCGTTAGGTACCAAGAGACCCAGTACTTC
CSVRYQETQYF
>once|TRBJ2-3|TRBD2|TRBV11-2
TGTGCCAGCAGCCCTGGACTAGCGGACACAGATACGCAGTATTTT
CASSPGLADTDTQYF
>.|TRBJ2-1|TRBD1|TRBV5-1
TGCGCCAGCAGCCTCGACAGGGCAAATGAGCAGTTCTTC
CASSLDRANEQFF
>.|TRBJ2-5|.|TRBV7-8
TGTGCCAGCAGCTTAGTGGTGGGACAAGAGACCCAGTACTTC
CASSLVVGQETQYF
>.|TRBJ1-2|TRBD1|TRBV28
TGTGCCAGCAGTTTCCCGGCAGGGGGAAACTATGGCTACACCTTC
CASSFPAGGNYGYTF
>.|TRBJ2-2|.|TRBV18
TGTGCCAGCTCACCAAAGAAGGACACCGGGGAGCTGTTTTTT
CASSPKKDTGELFF
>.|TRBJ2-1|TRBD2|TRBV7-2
TGTGCCAGCAGCTTAGTTTGGTGGGAGGGGGAGCAGTTCTTC
CASSLVWWEGEQFF
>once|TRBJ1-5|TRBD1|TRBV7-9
TGTGCCAGCAGCGCGGGTAGGGGGCCTGATCAGCCCCAGCATTTT
CASSAGRGPDQPQHF